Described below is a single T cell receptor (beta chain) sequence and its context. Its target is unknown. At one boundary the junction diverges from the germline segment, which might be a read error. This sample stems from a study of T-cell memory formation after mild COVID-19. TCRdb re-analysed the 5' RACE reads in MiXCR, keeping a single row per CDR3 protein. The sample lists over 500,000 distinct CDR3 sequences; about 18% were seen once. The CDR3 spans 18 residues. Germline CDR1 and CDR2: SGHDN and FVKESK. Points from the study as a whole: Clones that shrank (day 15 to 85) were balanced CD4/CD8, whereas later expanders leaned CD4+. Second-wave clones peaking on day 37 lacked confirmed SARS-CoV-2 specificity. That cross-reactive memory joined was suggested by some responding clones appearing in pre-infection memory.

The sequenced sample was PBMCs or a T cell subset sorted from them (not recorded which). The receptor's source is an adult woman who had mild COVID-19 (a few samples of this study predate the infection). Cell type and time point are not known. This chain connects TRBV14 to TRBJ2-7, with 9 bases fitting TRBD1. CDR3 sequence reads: CASSPGQGEAGPYYQQYF. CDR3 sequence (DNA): TGTGCCAGCAGCCCGGGACAGGGTGAAGCGGGACCGTACTACCAGCAGTACTTC.